This T cell receptor beta chain emerged from a study of cytotoxic CD8 clonotypes in ibrutinib-treated CLL. Points from the study as a whole: Among the clonotypes, public ones were uncommon and contracted or held stable on treatment.

Details on this clone: Its antigen is currently unknown.

Generated by immunoSEQ multiplex PCR, the TCRdb table keeps only in-frame clones and is missing some. The table has 100,000 to 150,000 clones, 70% to 90% seen once; the top ten hold about 1.9%. The receptor was derived from a human donor with chronic lymphocytic leukemia. Sequencing was performed on PBMCs, taken after 24 months of ibrutinib treatment.

The CDR3 here is CASSLVELAGGNNEQFF. The CDR3 DNA reads as TGTGCCAGCAGCTTAGTGGAACTAGCGGGGGGTAACAATGAGCAGTTCTTC. This rearrangement joins TRBV7-8 to TRBJ2-1, with 12 bases aligning to TRBD2. V lost 1 base, J lost 5 bases, and 6 bases stayed unmatched. Germline-derived CDR1 and CDR2 are SGHVS and FQNEAQ. This CDR3 has 17 amino acids.